Each of the 13 T cell receptor beta chains below was sequenced from the same sample in a study of shared clonotypes between healthy human individuals. Measured with immunoSEQ multiplex PCR; TCRdb has only the in-frame clones, and not every one. The top ten clones hold 0.85% to 1.3% of a sample with some 2,000,000 clones, roughly 94% of them seen once. Terminally differentiated effector memory CD45RA+ cells were left out of the naive CD8 fraction, which was CD45RO-negative and positively selected for CCR7. Sequenced input: naive CD8+ T cells sorted from blood. The receptor source for this set is a man between 18 and 29 years old in good health.

V is TRBV27 and J is TRBJ1-5; a weak D match, TRBD1 (5 bases). Germline V gene lookup returns CDR1 MNHEY and CDR2 SMNVEV (reference sequence). Trimming took 2 bases from V and 5 from J, leaving 13 bases between them. CDR3 length equals 15 residues. This CDR3 is CASSLRDPQDQPQHF. The CDR3 DNA sequence: TGTGCCAGCAGTTTAAGGGACCCCCAGGATCAGCCCCAGCATTTT.

The chain recombines TRBV25-1 with TRBJ1-4; D is undetermined. Germline V CDR1 and CDR2: MGHDK, SYGVNS. V was clipped by 5 bases and J by 0 bases, with 13 bases between them. The CDR3 is made up of 16 amino acids. The CDR3 DNA sequence: TGTGCCAGCAGTCAACGTCTCCCGACAACTAATGAAAAACTGTTTTTT. It encodes CASSQRLPTTNEKLFF.

V usage is TRBV6-5 and J usage is TRBJ1-5, with D uncertain. Trimming stripped 4 bases from V and 0 bases from J, with 7 bases between. This CDR3 has 14 amino acids. The germline gives CDR1 MNHEY, CDR2 SVGAGI. CDR3 sequence reads: CASSSHGSNQPQHF. The DNA of the CDR3 is TGTGCCAGCAGTTCGCACGGTAGCAATCAGCCCCAGCATTTT.

The chain couples TRBV6-1 to TRBJ2-5, with TRBD2 identical over 11 bases. After removal of 1 base from V and 0 bases from J, the junction contained 7 bases not matched to a gene. Germline assignment: CDR1 MNHNS and CDR2 SASEGT. This CDR3 has 18 amino acids. Here the CDR3 DNA reads TGTGCCAGCAGTGAAGAACTAGCGGGGGAGTGGTACCAAGAGACCCAGTACTTC. Translation gives CASSEELAGEWYQETQYF.

This clone has just a few counts. The rearrangement links TRBV29-1 to TRBJ2-2; no definite D call. From germline, CDR1 is SQVTM and CDR2 ANQGSEA. This CDR3 region has 13 residues. V was shortened by 2 bases and J by 2 bases, with 6 bases between the two germline ends. DNA for the CDR3: TGCAGCGTTGAAATGGAAAACACCGGGGAGCTGTTTTTT. This translates into CSVEMENTGELFF.

On this clone itself: The sample holds other DNA sequences that translate to the same CDR3. CDR3 DNA sequence: TGTGCCAGCAGCTTTGAGGTTAGCTCCTACAATGAGCAGTTCTTC. This translates into CASSFEVSSYNEQFF. V is TRBV5-6 and J is TRBJ2-1; no clear D. The CDR3 is 15 residues long. Trimming took 2 bases from V and 0 from J, leaving 9 bases between them. Germline loops: CDR1 SGHDT, CDR2 YYEEEE.

The gene calls are TRBV4-1 and TRBJ1-5; a weak D match, TRBD1 (5 bases). The germline V gene has CDR1 MGHRA and CDR2 YSYEKL. This CDR3 is built from 14 residues. V lost 0 bases and J lost 8, with 11 bases in between. CDR3 loop: CASSQETGLEPQHF. CDR3 sequence (DNA): TGCGCCAGCAGCCAAGAAACAGGACTTGAGCCCCAGCATTTT.

The gene calls are TRBV9 and TRBJ2-3; 11 bases map to TRBD2. This CDR3 has 15 residues. Germline CDR1 SGDLS, CDR2 YYNGEE. Trimming cost V 1 base and J 4 bases; bases outside gene matches: 2. The CDR3 nucleotides read TGTGCCAGCAGCGTAATAGCGGGAGGGGCAGATACGCAGTATTTT. It encodes CASSVIAGGADTQYF.

The rearrangement joins TRBV27 to TRBJ1-1; D gene ambiguous. Germline CDR1 is MNHEY and CDR2 is SMNVEV (reference sequence). CDR3 length equals 15 residues. V dropped 3 bases and J dropped 4 bases, with 15 bases sitting between them. The CDR3 region is CASSFIGPKGTEAFF. CDR3 nucleotide sequence: TGTGCCAGCAGTTTTATCGGACCAAAGGGCACTGAAGCTTTCTTT.

This clone was detected once. J is TRBJ2-1 and V is TRBV6-5; possibly TRBD2 for D (5 bases). The germline V gene has CDR1 MNHEY and CDR2 SVGAGI. The CDR3 contains 16 residues. With 4 bases removed from V and 7 bases from J, the gap between germline ends came to 20 bases. The CDR3 loop is CASSSTLGMVQNEQFF. The CDR3, as DNA: TGTGCCAGCAGTTCAACACTAGGGATGGTTCAGAATGAGCAGTTCTTC.

The chain carries TRBV6-6 and TRBJ2-7; 7 bases map to TRBD1. Germline V lookup: CDR1 MNHNY, CDR2 SVGAGI (reference sequence). V lost 5 bases to trimming and J lost 2 bases; unmatched junction nucleotides: 6. The CDR3 runs to 14 residues. CDR3 DNA: TGTGCCAGCAGTGGGGACAGTACCCCCTACGAGCAGTACTTC. Amino acid sequence: CASSGDSTPYEQYF.

The chain has TRBV7-2 and TRBJ1-1; no clear D. The CDR3 contains 14 residues. V dropped 2 bases and J dropped 6 bases, with 13 bases sitting between them. In germline, CDR1 is SGHTA, CDR2 FQGNSA. The CDR3 DNA reads as TGTGCCAGCAGCTTAAAGGTACGGTTTCCTGAAGCTTTCTTT. Amino acid sequence: CASSLKVRFPEAFF. The entire variable domain, with the rest obtained from reference TRBV7-2 and TRBJ1-1, is as follows: GAGVSQSPSNKVTEKGKDVELRCDPISGHTALYWYRQSLGQGLEFLIYFQGNSAPDKSGLPSDRFSAERTGGSVSTLTIQRTQQEDSAVYLCASSLKVRFPEAFFGQGTRLTVV.

V usage is TRBV10-3 and J usage is TRBJ2-1; TRBD2 aligns across 7 bases. V was pared by 4 bases and J by 2 bases, with 5 bases of the junction left unmatched. Germline CDR1 reads ENHRY; CDR2 reads SYGVKD. The length of the CDR3 is 15 residues. The CDR3 coding sequence is TGTGCCATCAGTGCCAAGCTAGCGGCCTACAATGAGCAGTTCTTC. Translation: CAISAKLAAYNEQFF.